This T cell receptor (beta chain) was observed in a study of cytomegalovirus exposure and HLA in healthy donors (TCRdb year 2017). About the investigation overall: An earlier analysis of several hundred of the donors reported 250 to 300 Gb of sequence data and 100 million to 140 million unique TCR beta sequences from 150 million to 200 million T cells. A later genetic analysis used genome-wide SNP genotypes for about 60% of the 666 donors, treating that subset as a discovery cohort. The number of donors typed differed by locus, with about 629-640 for A, B, C, DRB1 and DQB1, roughly 550 for DQA1, about 610 for DPA1, and around 430 for DPB1. To predict cytomegalovirus infection status, the study combined high-throughput TCR immunosequencing, statistical association of individual TCRs with disease status, and machine learning. Several DR-DQ haplotypes were handled as single units for association and clustering because linkage in the cohort was strong. All discovery cohort repertoires had been generated on a single sequencing platform. The study used immunosequencing to profile the T cell repertoires of 666 subjects and linked those repertoires to cytomegalovirus serostatus. Rather than using new phenotypic data, the later analysis identified candidate immune exposures from TCR beta sequences and from how often those sequences occurred across donors. On average, roughly 250,000 unique TCR beta nucleotide sequences were sequenced per donor among 398 genotyped donors of the cohort, with around 19% of those sequences being non-productive. Alongside the repertoire data, information on donor age, sex, ethnicity and CMV serostatus was compiled. To decide whether each TCR beta V gene segment behaved as functional or pseudogenic, an earlier analysis of over 500 of the donors relied on high-throughput TCR beta sequencing. A separate validation cohort of over 95 different subjects was used in addition to the 666-subject first cohort. The study was designed to test whether signatures of past pathogen exposure could be identified by cataloging public T cell receptors. HLA typing covered class I and class II loci at four-digit resolution. Of the roughly 390 genotyped donors, more than 75% were placed in the genetic ancestry cluster associated with self-reported Caucasian donors. Around 300 gigabases of sequencing data and approximately 85 million unique TCR sequences were included in an early release covering roughly 600 HLA-typed donors. A later analysis re-analyzed previously published TCR beta repertoires from about 730 donors and added high-resolution HLA genotyping to study TCR occurrence patterns. General findings and caveats noted by the study authors: In a later genetic analysis, fewer N-insertions in productive TCRs were reported among donors in an Asian-associated ancestry cluster than the 666-donor mean. The authors suggested that the approach could potentially be generalized to other disease states and immunological phenotypes. Most CMV-associated TCR beta chains appeared to be HLA-restricted in a later analysis, and the HLA associations seemed to be driven largely by CMV exposure. The study listed 150 to 200 TCR beta chains as associated with cytomegalovirus. In an earlier analysis of several hundred of the donors, most TCR beta V segments were observed in productive rearrangements about 87% or about 30% of the time, broadly matching IMGT annotations. Linkage disequilibrium might explain the correlated functional status among segregating V segments, but an unknown experimental factor could not be ruled out. A cluster of highly shared sequence variants was judged likely to represent a technical artifact of the sequencing pipeline. This cohort had only TCR beta chains sequenced, and the lack of alpha or paired-chain data limited which features could be detected. According to a later analysis, parvovirus B19, influenza, CMV and Epstein-Barr virus appeared linked to several top co-occurrence clusters. According to a later analysis, TCR association rates differed among HLA loci, with DRB1 alleles showing the most associated TCRs and HLA-C alleles showing the fewest. Because HLA typing was unavailable for some donors at each locus, only the typed subset was used in association tests. Immune exposure information for the cohort was limited to CMV serostatus. An association between a missense DCLRE1C variant and V-gene and J-gene trimming of TCR beta chains was found in a later genetic analysis and replicated in an independent cohort. A further reported finding was that TCR beta sequences accurately predicted the HLA-A and HLA-B alleles for most subjects in the first cohort. Because counts were too low, 15 to 20 rarely observed V segments, including chromosome 9 orphons, were excluded from the earlier analysis of about 500 of the donors. Most TCR sequences were observed very rarely across donors, whereas some public TCRs were present in many individuals. A later analysis associated 15,000 or so TCR beta sequences with specific HLA alleles at a false discovery rate of 0.05. Because the 87-base-pair reads could not distinguish some IMGT-functional V segments, including TRBV6-2 and TRBV6-3, those segments were excluded. A few of the identified cytomegalovirus-associated TCR beta chains were confirmed in vitro to be specific for cytomegalovirus antigens. The classifier was reported to diagnose cytomegalovirus status with high specificity and sensitivity in both the original and validation cohorts. When HLA alleles, especially DR and DQ, strongly co-occurred, attributing TCR associations to individual alleles was difficult. The presence/absence analyses assumed that sequencing depth was roughly uniform across donors, and that assumption may not be true. In a later analysis, HLA-associated TCR beta chains showed more clonal expansion and lower generation probabilities than non-associated chains that were equally common.

The library was obtained by the immunoSEQ multiplex PCR assay. The multiplex PCR relied on a mix of 60 forward primers for TCR Vbeta segments and 13 reverse primers for TCR Jbeta segments. The CDR3 region of rearranged TCR beta genes was amplified from genomic DNA with a multiplex PCR assay. Amplified TCR beta libraries were sequenced as 87-base-pair reads on the Illumina HiSeq System. As for how the authors treated the data: Across the 640 or so repertoires, a later analysis counted around 80 million unique TCR beta chains, approximately 12 million of which were shared by at least two donors. Raw reads were error-corrected and collapsed into unique sequences with a nearest-neighbor algorithm that merged closely related sequences to remove PCR and sequencing errors. CDR3 sequences were aligned to IMGT reference sequences to assign V, D and J gene segments. For a sequence to be retained, a match of at least six nucleotides to both a V gene segment and a J gene segment was required. A rearrangement was called productive if the CDR3 had no stop codons and remained in frame with V and J, and every other rearrangement was called non-productive. CDR3 was defined according to IMGT convention as the region running from the second conserved V-encoded cysteine to the conserved J-encoded phenylalanine. The earlier analysis of some 540 of the donors excluded any sequence lacking an unambiguous match to a single V gene segment. In an earlier analysis of a few hundred of the donors, V segments were called functional above 56.7% productive rearrangements and were called segregating when the between-donor standard deviation exceeded 5%. To diagnose cytomegalovirus status from the catalog of TCR beta chain sequences, a statistical classification framework was built. V and J gene assignment, in a later analysis, came from comparing TCR nucleotide sequences with IMGT/GENE-DB human TR gene sequences. A later analysis assigned CDR3 sequences and most-parsimonious VDJ recombination scenarios with the TCRdist pipeline. In a later analysis, each TCR beta chain was defined by its CDR3 amino acid sequence together with its V-gene family, and reads lacking a unique V-gene family were excluded. As a way to deal with suspected cross-contamination and a sequencing artifact, a later analysis dropped 500 to 700 nucleotide sequences that were highly shared and had low generation probability. In a later analysis, a clonal expansion index for each public chain was calculated from normalized within-repertoire ranks of inferred template counts. A later analysis computed generation probabilities with a VDJ recombination model fitted to out-of-frame rearrangements, and checked the results against IGoR. In a later analysis, TCR-TCR, TCR-HLA and TCR-CMV co-occurrence was scored with hypergeometric tests, and a repertoire-size bias correction was applied to TCR pairs. False discovery rates were estimated in a later analysis by permuting HLA or CMV assignments 20 times. A later analysis grouped co-occurring TCRs with DBSCAN, adding TCRdist sequence similarity when clustering within HLA-allele-positive subsets. Repertoires with fewer than 30,000 or more than 120,000 public chains were left out of co-occurrence clustering, as were about 5 repertoires with anomalous nucleotide sharing. The table was pulled from immuneACCESS by TCRdb, which kept in-frame rearrangements only. Such tables lose some clones; where checked, under half of the loss comes from unresolved V genes, and the rest has no known cause. Clone size and V and J calls were adopted from that table, with D and trimming inferred from the DNA. This sample has some 130,000 clones in its table, and 76% of those were observed once. The ten largest make up approximately 3.4% of the sample.

The cohort was made up of hundreds of healthy bone marrow donors. At the time of sampling, every cohort member was nominally healthy, though immune exposures that went unrecorded were likely present. The donor tested CMV seronegative, placing the donor among the 352 seronegative members of the cohort. Each donor provided a peripheral blood sample, and peripheral blood mononuclear cells were used for TCR beta sequencing. Genomic DNA extraction from the blood cell samples was performed with the Qiagen DNeasy Blood Extraction Kit. Comment on this clone: Its cognate antigen has yet to be identified. Base quality data are lacking; no much larger clone is found one base away.

V loses 3 bases, J loses 3 bases, and the germline ends lie 15 bases apart. Including the terminal cysteine and phenylalanine, the CDR3 comprises 16 residues. CDR3 DNA only is kept here, 48 bases in frame from base 1. Looking up the germline V gene yields CDR1 MNHEY and CDR2 SVGAGI. The sample consisted of PBMCs. The chain links TRBV6-5 with TRBJ2-1; the best D guess is TRBD2, with 6 bases matching. The clonotype originates from a middle-aged man in good health and CMV-seronegative. At the DNA level, the sequence is TGTGCCAGCAGTTATGATAGGCGGGGATTCTACAATGAGCAGTTCTTC. The resulting protein is CASSYDRRGFYNEQFF.